A selection of T cell receptor beta chains follows, all from one sample in a study of blood T cell repertoires in COVID-19. Assay used: immunoSEQ multiplex PCR; TCRdb lists only in-frame clones, some missing. The sample lists 70,000 to 85,000 clones; about four fifths were seen once. The material sequenced was peripheral blood. These receptors were obtained from a human donor in a cohort sampled during active COVID-19. Each CDR3 is given with its conserved first and last residue. The D gene is left open where the match is weak. A row's size may be missing; if present it is once, few, many or a size class.

v_call: TRBV18
d_call: .
clone_size: .
j_call: TRBJ2-2
cdr3_nt: TGTGCCAGCTCACCACAAACGGGTGACACCGGGGAGCTGTTTTTT
cdr3_aa: CASSPQTGDTGELFF

v_call: TRBV5-6
d_call: .
clone_size: .
j_call: TRBJ2-3
cdr3_nt: TGTGCCAGCAGTCCCCCCTTACTCGGAGATACGCAGTATTTT
cdr3_aa: CASSPPLLGDTQYF

v_call: TRBV27
d_call: .
clone_size: few
j_call: TRBJ2-7
cdr3_nt: TGTGCCAGCAGGGGGGCAGTCTCCTACGAGCAGTACTTC
cdr3_aa: CASRGAVSYEQYF

v_call: TRBV9
d_call: TRBD2
clone_size: .
j_call: TRBJ2-3
cdr3_nt: TGTGCCAGCAGCGAGACTAGCGGGAGGGACACGCAGTATTTT
cdr3_aa: CASSETSGRDTQYF

v_call: TRBV18
d_call: TRBD2
clone_size: once
j_call: TRBJ2-7
cdr3_nt: TGTGCCAGCTCACAAGGACTAGGGTTCGAGCAGTACTTC
cdr3_aa: CASSQGLGFEQYF

v_call: TRBV18
d_call: TRBD1
clone_size: .
j_call: TRBJ2-3
cdr3_nt: TGTGCCAGCTCACCACAGCGACAGGGGGTGGGCACAGATACGCAGTATTTT
cdr3_aa: CASSPQRQGVGTDTQYF

v_call: TRBV7-3
d_call: .
clone_size: .
j_call: TRBJ2-2
cdr3_nt: TGTGCCAGCAGCCCCCCTTCGGCGGGGAATACCGGGGAGCTGTTTTTT
cdr3_aa: CASSPPSAGNTGELFF

v_call: TRBV10-3
d_call: .
clone_size: .
j_call: TRBJ2-1
cdr3_nt: TGTGCCATCAAAACCTCAGGGGCAACTGATGAGCAGTTCTTC
cdr3_aa: CAIKTSGATDEQFF

v_call: TRBV4-1
d_call: .
clone_size: .
j_call: TRBJ2-1
cdr3_nt: TGCGCCAGCAGCCCTGGACAGTTGTCCTACAATGAGCAGTTCTTC
cdr3_aa: CASSPGQLSYNEQFF

v_call: TRBV19
d_call: .
clone_size: .
j_call: TRBJ2-2
cdr3_nt: TGTGCCAGTAGTGCCCCCAGGCGGAACACCGGGGAGCTGTTTTTT
cdr3_aa: CASSAPRRNTGELFF

v_call: TRBV5-1
d_call: TRBD2
clone_size: .
j_call: TRBJ2-5
cdr3_nt: TGCGCCAGCAGCGGACTAGCGGGAGGGCTCGGGGAGACCCAGTACTTC
cdr3_aa: CASSGLAGGLGETQYF

v_call: TRBV19
d_call: TRBD1
clone_size: .
j_call: TRBJ2-3
cdr3_nt: TGTGCCAGTAGTATCCAGGGGGCGTGGGGCACAGATACGCAGTATTTT
cdr3_aa: CASSIQGAWGTDTQYF

v_call: TRBV28
d_call: .
clone_size: few
j_call: TRBJ2-3
cdr3_nt: TGTGCCAGCAGTCTTCCGGGGGGCACAGATACGCAGTATTTT
cdr3_aa: CASSLPGGTDTQYF

v_call: TRBV5-1
d_call: .
clone_size: .
j_call: TRBJ2-2
cdr3_nt: TGCGCCAGCAGCTTAGGAGGGGGCAGCACCGGGGAGCTGTTTTTT
cdr3_aa: CASSLGGGSTGELFF

v_call: TRBV7-2
d_call: .
clone_size: .
j_call: TRBJ2-5
cdr3_nt: TGTGCCAGCAGCTTCCAGCGAGGGGGTCAAGAGACCCAGTACTTC
cdr3_aa: CASSFQRGGQETQYF

v_call: TRBV5-4
d_call: .
clone_size: .
j_call: TRBJ1-2
cdr3_nt: TGTGCCAGCAGCTTTACTAACGTGGATGGCTACACCTTC
cdr3_aa: CASSFTNVDGYTF